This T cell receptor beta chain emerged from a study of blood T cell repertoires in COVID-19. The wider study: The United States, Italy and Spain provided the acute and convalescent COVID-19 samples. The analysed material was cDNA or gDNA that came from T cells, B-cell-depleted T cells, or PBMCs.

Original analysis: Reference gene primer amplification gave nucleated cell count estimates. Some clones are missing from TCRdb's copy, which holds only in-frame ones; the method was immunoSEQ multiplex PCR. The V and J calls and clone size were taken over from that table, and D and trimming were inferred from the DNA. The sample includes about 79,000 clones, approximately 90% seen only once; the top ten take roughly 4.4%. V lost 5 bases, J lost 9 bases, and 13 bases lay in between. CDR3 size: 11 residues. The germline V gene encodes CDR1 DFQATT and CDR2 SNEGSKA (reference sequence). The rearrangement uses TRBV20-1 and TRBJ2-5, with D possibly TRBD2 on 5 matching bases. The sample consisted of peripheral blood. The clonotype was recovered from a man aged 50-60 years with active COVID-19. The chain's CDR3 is CSALPQAAQYF. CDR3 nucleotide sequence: TGCAGTGCTCTACCCCAAGCGGCCCAGTACTTC.